Each of the 7 T cell receptor beta chains below was sequenced from the same sample in a study of cytomegalovirus exposure and HLA in healthy donors. Sequencing used immunoSEQ multiplex PCR; TCRdb keeps in-frame clones, though not all of them. Found here are 200,000 or so clones, around 87% of them singletons; the top ten hold more than 1.5%. Sample: PBMCs. The source is a woman aged 18-30 years in good health and CMV-seropositive.

V and J are TRBV6-1 and TRBJ1-1; TRBD1 might be the D (5 bases). V dropped 4 bases and J dropped 0 bases, with 15 bases sitting between them. Germline V gene data show CDR1 as MNHNS and CDR2 as SASEGT. The CDR3 is 16 amino acids. The CDR3 coding sequence is TGTGCCAGCAGTGGGGCGGAGCAGGGATTGAACACTGAAGCTTTCTTT. It yields the protein CASSGAEQGLNTEAFF.

This chain uses TRBV4-1 with TRBJ2-5; 10 bases align to TRBD1. This CDR3 comprises 15 residues. CDR1 and CDR2 (germline): MGHRA, YSYEKL. With 5 bases clipped from V and 4 bases from J, the junction kept 7 bases outside the gene matches. CDR3 loop: CASSAPGQGRETQYF. DNA for the CDR3: TGCGCCAGCAGCGCCCCGGGACAGGGGAGAGAGACCCAGTACTTC.

In this sample, this clone turned up a few times. This same CDR3 is encoded by further DNA sequences in the sample. The chain links TRBV7-9 to TRBJ1-1; 9 nucleotides match TRBD1. This CDR3 spans 14 amino acids. Germline V CDR1 and CDR2: SEHNR, FQNEAQ (reference sequence). V gave up 5 bases and J gave up 3 bases; unmatched junction bases: 4. The CDR3 spells CASSPRDRDTEAFF. CDR3 DNA sequence: TGTGCCAGCAGCCCACGGGACAGGGACACTGAAGCTTTCTTT.

The J gene is TRBJ2-1, the V gene TRBV19; TRBD1 matches at 9 bases. CDR3 length: 16 residues. V lost 4 bases to trimming and J lost 3 bases; unmatched junction nucleotides: 7. Germline CDR1 reads LNHDA; CDR2 reads SQIVND (reference sequence). CDR3 sequence reads: CASSSLRDRVYNEQFF. The DNA of the CDR3 is TGTGCCAGTAGTAGCCTCCGGGACAGGGTCTACAATGAGCAGTTCTTC. The full variable domain, rest sourced from reference TRBV19 and TRBJ2-1, is DGGITQSPKYLFRKEGQNVTLSCEQNLNHDAMYWYRQDPGQGLRLIYYSQIVNDFQKGDIAEGYSVSREKKESFPLTVTSAQKNPTAFYLCASSSLRDRVYNEQFFGPGTRLTVL.

The chain has TRBV7-8 and TRBJ1-1; 9 positions match TRBD1. V was clipped by 5 bases and J by 3 bases; unmatched bases: 7. Germline CDR1 and CDR2: SGHVS and FQNEAQ. The length of the CDR3 is 15 residues. This CDR3 reads CASSPPRDRDTEAFF. Written as DNA, the CDR3 is TGTGCCAGCAGCCCACCCCGGGACAGGGACACTGAAGCTTTCTTT.

This clone showed up just once. V is TRBV7-2 and J is TRBJ1-1, with 8 bases matching TRBD1. Germline lookup yields CDR1 SGHTA and CDR2 FQGNSA. The CDR3 is 17 amino acids. J was trimmed by 3 bases and V by 4 bases; bases with no gene match: 13. The CDR3 nucleotides are TGTGCCAGCAGCTCAGGGACAGGTCTATCCCCATACACTGAAGCTTTCTTT. The encoded protein is CASSSGTGLSPYTEAFF.

This chain uses TRBV4-2 with TRBJ1-5; D unresolved. Trimming took off 1 base at V and 4 bases at J, with 8 bases between the two ends. Germline values: CDR1 LGHNA, CDR2 YNFKEQ. There are 14 residues in the CDR3. The CDR3 DNA sequence: TGTGCCAGCAGCCAAGCCGCAGAAAATCAGCCCCAGCATTTT. Protein sequence: CASSQAAENQPQHF.